What follows is one T cell receptor (beta chain) and its context. The record originates from a study of blood T cell repertoires in COVID-19. Across the whole study: From the United States, Italy and Spain came samples of acute and convalescent COVID-19. The cDNA or gDNA used as material had been derived from T cells, B-cell-depleted T cells, or PBMCs.

Original data processing: Nucleated cell number was recorded as an estimate derived from reference gene primer amplification. The protocol was immunoSEQ multiplex PCR, while the TCRdb copy is restricted to in-frame clones and leaves out a portion. V and J calls and clone size are given by that table; D and trimming were obtained from the DNA. Of roughly 99,000 clones listed, around 89% are singletons. This CDR3 contains 19 residues. Germline V gene lookup returns CDR1 LGHNT and CDR2 FRNRAP. Trimming at V came to 0 bases and at J to 3 bases, leaving 13 bases not matched to a gene. Sequenced input: peripheral blood. The clonotype comes from a middle-aged man with active or convalescent COVID-19. The chain uses TRBV12-5 and TRBJ2-1, with 8 bases that match TRBD2. The CDR3 sequence: CASGLVHPAGTRNYNEQFF. The DNA for the CDR3 is TGTGCTAGTGGTTTGGTACACCCAGCAGGGACTAGAAACTACAATGAGCAGTTCTTC.